The 18 T cell receptor beta chains below were found in one sample sequenced in a study of T cell clusters in autoimmune cytopenias. Each sample's input was roughly 250 ng genomic DNA, some 38,000 genome equivalents. One tube held mixed TRB-A and TRB-B primer pools for touch-down PCR. Reprocessing the multiplex PCR reads, TCRdb reports a single entry for every CDR3 protein and omits DNA. The sample totals roughly 8,400 distinct CDR3 sequences. Input material: peripheral blood. These receptors came from a human donor with an autoimmune cytopenia or autoimmune hepatitis (not recorded which).

Judged by frequency, this clonotype is medium-sized. The V gene is TRBV30, the J gene TRBJ1-5. Germline V CDR1 and CDR2: GTSNPN, SVGIG (reference sequence). The CDR3 covers 13 residues. CDR3 amino acids: CAWSVAANQPQHF.

This clonotype is classed as medium-sized by frequency. The chain is built from TRBV19 and TRBJ1-2. The germline gives CDR1 LNHDA, CDR2 SQIVND (reference sequence). This CDR3 spans 15 amino acids. The CDR3 is CASSIPAAGLVGYTF.

The CDR3: CASSRGQEVTQYF. The chain is built from TRBV11-2 and TRBJ2-5; TCRdb reports TRBD1, a call that lacks DNA to check it against. The CDR3 is made up of 13 amino acids. Germline CDR1 reads SGHAT; CDR2 reads FQNNGV.

Its frequency marks this clonotype as medium-sized (0.01 to 0.1%). J is TRBJ2-3 and V is TRBV7-9. The CDR3 runs to 15 residues. The germline gives CDR1 SEHNR, CDR2 FQNEAQ (reference sequence). CDR3 protein: CASSLARLTTDTQYF.

This chain uses TRBV15 with TRBJ2-2; TCRdb indicates TRBD2, and absent DNA this call remains unverified. CDR3 length: 16 amino acids. The germline CDR1 and CDR2 sequences are LNHNV and YYDKDF (reference sequence). CDR3 residues: CATSLNRGRDTGELFF.

This chain joins TRBV6-4 and TRBJ1-2. This CDR3 region has 11 residues. Germline V lookup: CDR1 MRHNA, CDR2 SNTAGT. CDR3 sequence: CASSDGRGYTF.

The chain is built from TRBV10-3 and TRBJ1-4. Per germline, CDR1 ENHRY and CDR2 SYGVKD. CDR3 length: 14 residues. The CDR3 spells CATTPVGDNEKLFF.

The rearrangement links TRBV27 to TRBJ1-4; TCRdb outputs TRBD1, but without DNA this stays unchecked. CDR3 length equals 14 residues. CDR1 is MNHEY, CDR2 SMNVEV, per germline (reference sequence). The CDR3 spells CASSYRGVNEKLFF.

The V gene is TRBV5-5, the J gene TRBJ2-5; TCRdb names TRBD1, which stays unverified in the absence of DNA. The CDR3 runs to 14 residues. Germline assignment: CDR1 SGHKS and CDR2 YYEKEE (reference sequence). The CDR3 reads CASSLGTGGDEQYF.

By frequency, this clonotype is medium-sized. This chain joins TRBV5-6 and TRBJ2-7; TCRdb selects TRBD1, and the lack of DNA leaves this call unchecked. Germline V CDR1 and CDR2: SGHDT, YYEEEE. The CDR3 contains 14 residues. CDR3 amino acids: CASSLAGRTYEQYF.

This clonotype counts as medium-sized by frequency. The V and J genes are TRBV7-9 and TRBJ2-3; TCRdb designates TRBD1, a call that cannot be tested without DNA. Looked up from germline, CDR1 is SEHNR and CDR2 is FQNEAQ (reference sequence). This CDR3 has 17 residues. The chain's CDR3 is CASSLARPGRFTDTQYF. Using reference TRBV7-9 and TRBJ2-3 for the parts outside the CDR3, the full variable domain is DTGVSQNPRHKITKRGQNVTFRCDPISEHNRLYWYRQTLGQGPEFLTYFQNEAQLEKSRLLSDRFSAERPKGSFSTLEIQRTEQGDSAMYLCASSLARPGRFTDTQYFGPGTRLTVL.

V and J are TRBV5-1 and TRBJ1-4; the D gene TCRdb calls, TRBD1, cannot be checked with no DNA. Germline V gene data show CDR1 as SGHRS and CDR2 as YFSETQ. The CDR3 is 16 residues long. Here the CDR3 reads CASSTGTGGQGEKLFF.

By frequency, this clonotype registers medium-sized (0.01 to 0.1%). J is TRBJ1-3 and V is TRBV6-5; TCRdb selects TRBD1, and the lack of DNA leaves this call unchecked. CDR3 size: 14 residues. Germline CDR1 reads MNHEY; CDR2 reads SVGAGI. The CDR3 here is CASRADRTGNTIYF.

V is TRBV12-3 or TRBV12-4 and J is TRBJ2-3; TCRdb selects TRBD2, and the lack of DNA leaves this call unchecked. This CDR3 region has 15 residues. Here the CDR3 reads CASTPLVSKTDTQYF.

By frequency, this clonotype is medium-sized. The CDR3 here is CASSLGGLEETQYF. The chain employs TRBV11-2 and TRBJ2-5. Per germline, CDR1 SGHAT and CDR2 FQNNGV. This CDR3 region has 14 residues.

V gene TRBV2 combines with J gene TRBJ1-5; TCRdb outputs TRBD1, but without DNA this stays unchecked. The V gene's germline CDR1 is SNHLY and CDR2 FYNNEI. The CDR3 has 17 amino acids. CDR3 sequence reads: CASSEGRGRRSNQPQHF.

V and J are TRBV19 and TRBJ1-1; the TCRdb call, TRBD1, lacks DNA for checking. Germline lookup yields CDR1 LNHDA and CDR2 SQIVND (reference sequence). The CDR3 length is 14 residues. CDR3 sequence: CASTTGRGNTEAFF.

The rearrangement joins TRBV29-1 to TRBJ1-1; the TCRdb call, TRBD1, lacks DNA for checking. The CDR3 is made up of 13 amino acids. Germline V gene sequence: CDR1 SQVTM, CDR2 ANQGSEA. CDR3 protein: CSVEKGAGTEAFF.